The present TCR beta chain was sequenced within a study of blood T cell repertoires in COVID-19. V lost 2 bases, J lost 3 bases, and 4 bases stayed unmatched. Germline V gene lookup returns CDR1 GTSNPN and CDR2 SVGIG (reference sequence). The CDR3 consists of 13 residues. Produced via immunoSEQ multiplex PCR; TCRdb's table is partial and in-frame only. The table shows roughly 300,000 clones, with around 85% occurring only once. The receptor was derived from a woman in her forties or fifties who had recovered from COVID-19. The chain employs TRBV30 and TRBJ2-7; 7 bases agree with TRBD1. The sample taken for sequencing was PBMCs or T cells enriched from blood (not recorded which). As DNA, the CDR3 is TGTGCCTGGAGTTTGACAGGGTACTACGAGCAGTACTTC. Translating gives CAWSLTGYYEQYF. Filled out from reference TRBV30 and TRBJ2-7, the complete variable domain reads SQTIHQWPATLVQPVGSPLSLECTVEGTSNPNLYWYRQAAGRGLQLLFYSVGIGQISSEVPQNLSASRPQDRQFILSSKKLLLSDSGFYLCAWSLTGYYEQYFGPGTRLTVT.